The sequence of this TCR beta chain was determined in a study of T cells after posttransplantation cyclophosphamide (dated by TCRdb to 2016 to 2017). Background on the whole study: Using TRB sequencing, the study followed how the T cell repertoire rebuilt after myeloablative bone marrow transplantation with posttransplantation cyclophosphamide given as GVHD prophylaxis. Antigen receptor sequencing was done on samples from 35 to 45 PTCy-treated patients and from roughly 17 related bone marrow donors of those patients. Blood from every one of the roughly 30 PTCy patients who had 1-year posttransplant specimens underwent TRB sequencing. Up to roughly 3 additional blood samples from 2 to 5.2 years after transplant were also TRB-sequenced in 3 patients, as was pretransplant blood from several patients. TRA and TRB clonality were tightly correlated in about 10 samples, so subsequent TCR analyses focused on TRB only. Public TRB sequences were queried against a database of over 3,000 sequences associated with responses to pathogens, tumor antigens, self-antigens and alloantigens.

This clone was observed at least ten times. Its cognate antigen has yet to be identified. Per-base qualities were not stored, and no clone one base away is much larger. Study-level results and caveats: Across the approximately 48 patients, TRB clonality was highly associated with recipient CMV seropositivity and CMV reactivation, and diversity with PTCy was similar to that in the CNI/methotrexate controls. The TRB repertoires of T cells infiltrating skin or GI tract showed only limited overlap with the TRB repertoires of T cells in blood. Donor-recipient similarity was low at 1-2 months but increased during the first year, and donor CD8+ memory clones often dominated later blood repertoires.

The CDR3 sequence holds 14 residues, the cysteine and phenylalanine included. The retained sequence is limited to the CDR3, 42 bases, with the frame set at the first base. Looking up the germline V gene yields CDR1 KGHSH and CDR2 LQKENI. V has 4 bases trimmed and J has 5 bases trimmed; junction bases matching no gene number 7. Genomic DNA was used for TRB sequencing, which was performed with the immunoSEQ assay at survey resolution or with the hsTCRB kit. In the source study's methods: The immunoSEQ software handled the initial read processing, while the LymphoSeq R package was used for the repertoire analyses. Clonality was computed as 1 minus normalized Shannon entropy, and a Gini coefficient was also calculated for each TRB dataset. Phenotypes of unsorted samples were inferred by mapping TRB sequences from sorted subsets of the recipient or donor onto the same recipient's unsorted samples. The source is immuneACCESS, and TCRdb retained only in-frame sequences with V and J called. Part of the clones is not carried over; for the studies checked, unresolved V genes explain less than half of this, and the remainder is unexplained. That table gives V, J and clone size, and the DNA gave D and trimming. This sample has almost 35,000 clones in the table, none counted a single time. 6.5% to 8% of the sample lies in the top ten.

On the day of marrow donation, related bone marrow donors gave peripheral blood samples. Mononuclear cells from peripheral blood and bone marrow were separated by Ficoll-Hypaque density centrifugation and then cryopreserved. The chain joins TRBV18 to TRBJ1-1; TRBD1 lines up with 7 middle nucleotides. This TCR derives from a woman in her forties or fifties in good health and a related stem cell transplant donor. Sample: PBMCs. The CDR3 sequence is CASSLSTGLTEAFF. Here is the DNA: TGTGCCAGCTCACTATCGACAGGGCTTACTGAAGCTTTCTTT.